This TCR beta chain was documented in a study of blood T cell repertoires in COVID-19. Looking at the study overall: Sources were T cells, B-cell-depleted T cells, or PBMCs; the material itself was cDNA or gDNA.

The germline V and J ends were trimmed by 4 bases and 1 base, with 11 bases remaining between them. CDR3 length: 14 amino acids. The germline V gene has CDR1 SGHRS and CDR2 YFSETQ. The authors' processing: Using reference gene primer amplification, nucleated cell counts were estimated. The assay was immunoSEQ multiplex PCR, and TCRdb's table has in-frame clones only and misses some. V and J calls and clone size follow that table, whereas D and trimming were derived from the DNA. Among 300,000 to 450,000 clones listed, 85% to 90% were seen once. The receptor was isolated from a woman younger than 35 who had recovered from COVID-19. Specimen: PBMCs or T cells enriched from blood (not recorded which). The chain couples TRBV5-1 to TRBJ1-1; no definite D call. The CDR3: CASSTGMGNTEAFF. The CDR3 DNA sequence: TGCGCCAGCAGCACGGGTATGGGGAACACTGAAGCTTTCTTT.